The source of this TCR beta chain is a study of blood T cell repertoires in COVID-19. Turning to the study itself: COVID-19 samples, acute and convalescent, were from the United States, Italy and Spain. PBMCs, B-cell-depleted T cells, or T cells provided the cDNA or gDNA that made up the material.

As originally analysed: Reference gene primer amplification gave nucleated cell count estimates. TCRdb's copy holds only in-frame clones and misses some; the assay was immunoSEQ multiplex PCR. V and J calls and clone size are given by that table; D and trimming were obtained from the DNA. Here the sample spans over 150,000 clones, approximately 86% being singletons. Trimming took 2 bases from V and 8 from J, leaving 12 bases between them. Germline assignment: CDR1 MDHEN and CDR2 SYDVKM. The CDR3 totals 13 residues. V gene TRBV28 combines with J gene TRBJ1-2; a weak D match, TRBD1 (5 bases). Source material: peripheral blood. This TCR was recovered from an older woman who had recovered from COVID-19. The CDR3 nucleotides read TGTGCCAGCAGTTTACAGGGTATTATGGGCTACACCTTC. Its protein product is CASSLQGIMGYTF.